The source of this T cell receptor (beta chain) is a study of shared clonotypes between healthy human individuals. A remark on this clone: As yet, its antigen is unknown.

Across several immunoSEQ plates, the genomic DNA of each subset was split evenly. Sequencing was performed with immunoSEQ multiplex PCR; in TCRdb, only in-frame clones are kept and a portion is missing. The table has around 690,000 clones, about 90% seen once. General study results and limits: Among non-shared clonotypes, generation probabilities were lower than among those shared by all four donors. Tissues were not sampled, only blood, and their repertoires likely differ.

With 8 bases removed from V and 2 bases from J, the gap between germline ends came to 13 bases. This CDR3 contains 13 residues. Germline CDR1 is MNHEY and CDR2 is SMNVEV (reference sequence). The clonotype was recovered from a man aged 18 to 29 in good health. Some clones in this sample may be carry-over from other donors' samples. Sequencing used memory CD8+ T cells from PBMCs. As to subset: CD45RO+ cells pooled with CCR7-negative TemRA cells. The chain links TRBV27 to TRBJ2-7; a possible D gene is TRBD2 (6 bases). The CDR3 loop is CASAPSVTYEQYF. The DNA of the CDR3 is TGTGCCAGCGCTCCTAGCGTGACCTACGAGCAGTACTTC.